These 29 T cell receptor beta chains came from one sample sequenced in a study of CD8 T cells in Susac syndrome. The RNA, about 0.5 to 1 ug, was put through reverse transcription using random hexamers. TCRdb re-derived calls from the immunoSEQ multiplex PCR reads in MiXCR, one entry per CDR3 protein. This table holds under 200,000 distinct CDR3 sequences, about 95% found once. Sequences were obtained from CD8+ T cells from PBMCs. These receptors came from a human donor with multiple sclerosis.

The chain couples TRBV20-1 to TRBJ2-7, with D unresolved. V dropped 0 bases and J dropped 7 bases, with 22 bases sitting between them. Germline V lookup: CDR1 DFQATT, CDR2 SNEGSKA (reference sequence). The CDR3 spans 16 residues. The CDR3 sequence: CSARDPEHSVYWEQYF. In DNA form, the CDR3 reads TGCAGTGCTAGAGATCCGGAGCACTCAGTTTATTGGGAGCAGTACTTC.

V usage is TRBV14 and J usage is TRBJ2-3; D remains ambiguous. V lost 2 bases, J lost 2 bases, and 5 bases lay in between. CDR1 is SGHDN, CDR2 FVKESK, per germline. The CDR3 is made up of 13 amino acids. CDR3 in amino acids: CASSQTFTDTQYF. For the CDR3, the DNA is TGTGCCAGCAGCCAAACTTTCACAGATACGCAGTATTTT.

The V and J genes are TRBV4-1 and TRBJ2-1; 7 bases align to TRBD2. This CDR3 is 15 amino acids long. V shed 1 base, J shed 2 bases, and the junction held 2 bases outside the gene matches. Germline CDR1 MGHRA, CDR2 YSYEKL. CDR3 in DNA: TGCGCCAGCAGCCAAGGAGGACTAGCCTACAATGAGCAGTTCTTC. As protein: CASSQGGLAYNEQFF.

The chain is built from TRBV9 and TRBJ2-5, with TRBD2 matching 13 bases. Trimming removed 3 bases from V and 6 bases from J; junction bases left unmatched: 5. Germline values: CDR1 SGDLS, CDR2 YYNGEE. The CDR3 has 15 residues. CDR3 sequence reads: CASSAGTSGAKTQYF. DNA of the CDR3: TGTGCCAGCAGCGCCGGGACTAGCGGGGCGAAGACCCAGTACTTC.

This chain joins TRBV25-1 and TRBJ1-1; no firm D call. The V gene lost 1 base and the J gene lost 4 bases, with 4 bases spanning the gap. Germline V gene data show CDR1 as MGHDK and CDR2 as SYGVNS. CDR3 length: 12 amino acids. The CDR3 sequence is CASSESGTEAFF. The CDR3 nucleotides are TGTGCCAGCAGTGAATCGGGCACTGAAGCTTTCTTT.

The chain carries TRBV13 and TRBJ2-1; the D gene is possibly TRBD1 (6 bases). There are 15 residues in the CDR3. Germline-derived CDR1 and CDR2 are PRHDT and FYEKMQ (reference sequence). Trimming left V 5 bases short and J 2 bases short, with 13 bases between. CDR3 sequence reads: CASSLDSLTYNEQFF. The CDR3 DNA is TGTGCCAGCAGCCTGGACAGCTTAACCTACAATGAGCAGTTCTTC.

The chain couples TRBV19 to TRBJ1-1, with 7 bases aligning to TRBD1. Germline CDR1 reads LNHDA; CDR2 reads SQIVND (reference sequence). The CDR3 is 12 amino acids. V lost 9 bases to trimming and J lost 4 bases; unmatched junction nucleotides: 5. The CDR3 spells CASGTVGTEAFF. For the CDR3, the DNA is TGTGCCAGCGGGACAGTGGGCACTGAAGCTTTCTTT.

The gene calls are TRBV27 and TRBJ1-2, with D tentatively TRBD1 (5 bases). Germline CDR1 reads MNHEY; CDR2 reads SMNVEV (reference sequence). V was trimmed by 7 bases and J by 2 bases, leaving 8 bases between them. The CDR3 has 12 residues. The CDR3 coding sequence is TGTGCCAGCAAAGGGGTCAACTATGGCTACACCTTC. As protein: CASKGVNYGYTF.

V and J are TRBV28 and TRBJ2-7; 8 bases agree with TRBD2. Looked up from germline, CDR1 is MDHEN and CDR2 is SYDVKM. J gave up 2 bases and V 2 bases, and 5 bases lay outside the gene matches. The CDR3 has 15 residues. CDR3 sequence reads: CASSLPGLATYEQYF. CDR3 bases: TGTGCCAGCAGTTTACCTGGACTAGCAACCTACGAGCAGTACTTC. Combining the CDR3 with reference TRBV28 and TRBJ2-7 gives the whole variable domain DVKVTQSSRYLVKRTGEKVFLECVQDMDHENMFWYRQDPGLGLRLIYFSYDVKMKEKGDIPEGYSVSREKKERFSLILESASTNQTSMYLCASSLPGLATYEQYFGPGTRLTVT.

The genes are TRBV7-9 and TRBJ2-1; D tentatively reads TRBD1 or TRBD2 (5 bases each). The length of the CDR3 is 14 residues. V lost 4 bases and J lost 5, with 12 bases in between. The germline gives CDR1 SEHNR, CDR2 FQNEAQ (reference sequence). The CDR3 nucleotides are TGTGCCAGCAGCTCCTGGGACGTCAACAATGAGCAGTTCTTC. Translating it yields CASSSWDVNNEQFF. Full variable domain (missing parts from reference TRBV7-9 and TRBJ2-1): DTGVSQNPRHKITKRGQNVTFRCDPISEHNRLYWYRQTLGQGPEFLTYFQNEAQLEKSRLLSDRFSAERPKGSFSTLEIQRTEQGDSAMYLCASSSWDVNNEQFFGPGTRLTVL.

The chain recombines TRBV28 with TRBJ1-5; D ambiguous. The CDR3 runs to 14 residues. Trimming removed 5 bases from V and 3 bases from J, with 11 bases in between. Germline lookup yields CDR1 MDHEN and CDR2 SYDVKM. CDR3 coding DNA: TGTGCCAGCAGTGACGTCGGGCCCAATCAGCCCCAGCATTTT. Amino acids: CASSDVGPNQPQHF. The full variable domain, its missing parts supplied by reference TRBV28 and TRBJ1-5, is DVKVTQSSRYLVKRTGEKVFLECVQDMDHENMFWYRQDPGLGLRLIYFSYDVKMKEKGDIPEGYSVSREKKERFSLILESASTNQTSMYLCASSDVGPNQPQHFGDGTRLSIL.

The chain carries TRBV5-4 and TRBJ2-7; 9 bases agree with TRBD1. Germline V gene lookup returns CDR1 SGHNT and CDR2 YYREEE (reference sequence). This CDR3 region has 12 residues. Losses at the gene ends were 7 bases for V and 4 bases for J; bases not matched to a gene: 3. This chain's CDR3 is CASGQGPYEQYF. CDR3 DNA: TGTGCCAGCGGACAGGGGCCATACGAGCAGTACTTC.

The J gene is TRBJ1-1, the V gene TRBV20-1; 7 bases fit TRBD1. Germline CDR1 DFQATT, CDR2 SNEGSKA (reference sequence). CDR3 length: 13 amino acids. The V and J ends lost 3 bases and 1 base, in that order; junction bases with no gene match: 2. Here the CDR3 reads CSASGTENTEAFF. CDR3 DNA: TGCAGTGCTAGTGGGACAGAGAACACTGAAGCTTTCTTT.

The chain couples TRBV7-2 to TRBJ2-7; TRBD2 agrees at 11 bases. V was clipped by 2 bases and J by 4 bases; unmatched bases: 7. From germline, CDR1 is SGHTA and CDR2 FQGNSA. This CDR3 is 16 amino acids long. Here the CDR3 reads CASSLNPRTSGYEQYF. The CDR3 DNA reads TGTGCCAGCAGCTTAAACCCGAGGACTAGCGGGTACGAGCAGTACTTC.

V and J are TRBV6-5 and TRBJ2-5, with 7 bases matching TRBD1. Germline values: CDR1 MNHEY, CDR2 SVGAGI. Unmatched junction bases numbered 8, after V lost 6 bases and J lost 4 bases. The CDR3 is 14 residues long. In DNA form, the CDR3 reads TGTGCCAGCAGCTCGACAGGGTTCGGAGAGACCCAGTACTTC. This codes for CASSSTGFGETQYF.

This clonotype came up once. J is TRBJ2-1 and V is TRBV9, with 7 bases matching TRBD2. The CDR3 runs 17 residues. The trim removed 4 bases at V and 0 bases at J, leaving 10 bases unmatched. CDR1 SGDLS and CDR2 YYNGEE come from the germline V gene. CDR3 nucleotide sequence: TGTGCCAGCAGCCCCAGAAGCGGGACGGCCTCCTACAATGAGCAGTTCTTC. The encoded protein is CASSPRSGTASYNEQFF.

This clonotype is a singleton in its sample. This chain links TRBV2 with TRBJ2-7, with 14 bases identical to TRBD2. This CDR3 spans 17 amino acids. Losses at the gene ends were 8 bases for V and 2 bases for J; bases not matched to a gene: 11. Germline V lookup: CDR1 SNHLY, CDR2 FYNNEI. The CDR3 nucleotides read TGTGCCAGCCTGACCTGGACTAGCGGGAGGAACGCCTACGAGCAGTACTTC. Protein product: CASLTWTSGRNAYEQYF.

This clonotype was seen once. The gene calls are TRBV7-9 and TRBJ2-3, with D tentatively TRBD2 (6 bases). Germline V gives CDR1 SEHNR, CDR2 FQNEAQ (reference sequence). Trimming took off 6 bases at V and 6 bases at J, with 13 bases between the two ends. This CDR3 region has 13 residues. As DNA, the CDR3 is TGTGCCAGCAGTCCAGGACGGGGGGATACGCAGTATTTT. Protein product: CASSPGRGDTQYF.

The rearrangement uses TRBV20-1 and TRBJ1-5; D is undetermined. The germline V gene has CDR1 DFQATT and CDR2 SNEGSKA (reference sequence). Between the trimmed V and J ends, which lost 7 bases and 1 base, there was a span of 8 bases. The CDR3 has 12 residues. The CDR3 nucleotides are TGCAGTGGAGGGAAAAGCAATCAGCCCCAGCATTTT. Translated: CSGGKSNQPQHF.

This chain connects TRBV5-1 to TRBJ1-1; 9 bases map to TRBD1. The CDR3 spans 16 residues. V dropped 4 bases and J dropped 1; count of bases not matched to a gene: 8. Germline V gene sequence: CDR1 SGHRS, CDR2 YFSETQ. CDR3 loop: CASSEEQGARNTEAFF. CDR3 in DNA: TGCGCCAGCAGCGAGGAACAGGGGGCGCGGAACACTGAAGCTTTCTTT.

The V gene is TRBV20-1, the J gene TRBJ2-1; tentatively, D is TRBD2 (6 bases). CDR3 length: 19 amino acids. The V end lost 0 bases, the J end lost 3 bases, and 24 bases lay between the germline ends. CDR1 DFQATT and CDR2 SNEGSKA come from the germline V gene (reference sequence). The CDR3 is CSAREFPSERSSDYNEQFF. Written as DNA, the CDR3 is TGCAGTGCTAGAGAGTTCCCTAGCGAGCGCTCCTCTGACTACAATGAGCAGTTCTTC.

The J gene is TRBJ2-2, the V gene TRBV12-3 or TRBV12-4; TRBD2 aligns across 10 bases. Germline trimming cut 4 bases from V and 6 bases from J; bases unmatched to any gene: 8. This CDR3 is built from 16 residues. The CDR3 here is CASSSPLAGVAGELFF. Here the CDR3 DNA reads TGTGCCAGCAGTTCCCCCCTAGCGGGAGTGGCCGGGGAGCTGTTTTTT.

The chain combines TRBV18 with TRBJ1-1; D gene unclear. The V gene's germline CDR1 is KGHSH and CDR2 LQKENI. V was trimmed by 5 bases and J by 5 bases, leaving 24 bases between them. There are 17 residues in the CDR3. CDR3 loop: CASSYTPRGREGTEAFF. The CDR3 coding sequence is TGTGCCAGCTCATACACGCCCCGCGGCCGGGAAGGGACTGAAGCTTTCTTT.

The chain carries TRBV2 and TRBJ1-2, with unresolved D. CDR1 and CDR2 (germline): SNHLY, FYNNEI. This CDR3 is built from 12 residues. The V end lost 10 bases, the J end lost 4 bases, and 13 bases lay between the germline ends. The CDR3 sequence: CAMHIRTYGYTF. In nucleotides, the CDR3 is TGTGCCATGCACATCCGGACCTATGGCTACACCTTC.

The V gene is TRBV5-4, the J gene TRBJ2-7; D perhaps matches TRBD2 (6 bases). This CDR3 has 14 amino acids. Trimming took off 4 bases at V and 4 bases at J, with 15 bases between the two ends. CDR1 is SGHNT and CDR2 is YYREEE in the germline V gene (reference sequence). The CDR3 sequence: CASSNRDFSYEQYF. The CDR3 DNA is TGTGCCAGCAGCAACCGGGACTTTTCGTACGAGCAGTACTTC.

This sequence joins TRBV29-1 and TRBJ2-7, with D possibly being TRBD1 (5 bases). Trimming stripped 3 bases from V and 5 bases from J, with 8 bases between. This CDR3 comprises 11 residues. Germline assignment: CDR1 SQVTM and CDR2 ANQGSEA. CDR3 sequence: CSVDFRDEQYF. CDR3 bases: TGCAGCGTTGATTTCAGGGACGAGCAGTACTTC.

The chain uses TRBV25-1 and TRBJ2-7; D is unclear. The CDR3 is 11 amino acids. V lost 1 base, J lost 5 bases, and 3 bases lay in between. Germline-derived CDR1 and CDR2 are MGHDK and SYGVNS. CDR3 DNA sequence: TGTGCCAGCAGTGAATTGGACGAGCAGTACTTC. This sequence encodes CASSELDEQYF.

This sequence joins TRBV7-9 and TRBJ2-3, with unresolved D. Trimming cost V 8 bases and J 0 bases, with 6 bases left between them. From germline, CDR1 is SEHNR and CDR2 FQNEAQ (reference sequence). This CDR3 comprises 12 residues. The CDR3 DNA reads as TGTGCCAGCGTGCTAAGCACAGATACGCAGTATTTT. Translation gives CASVLSTDTQYF.

The V call is TRBV20-1, the J call TRBJ1-4, with D possibly being TRBD1 (6 bases). The V and J ends lost 1 base and 4 bases respectively, with 7 bases between them. The CDR3 is 13 residues long. Germline V lookup: CDR1 DFQATT, CDR2 SNEGSKA (reference sequence). CDR3 in DNA: TGCAGTGCTAGAGGGACAGATAATGAAAAACTGTTTTTT. It codes for CSARGTDNEKLFF.